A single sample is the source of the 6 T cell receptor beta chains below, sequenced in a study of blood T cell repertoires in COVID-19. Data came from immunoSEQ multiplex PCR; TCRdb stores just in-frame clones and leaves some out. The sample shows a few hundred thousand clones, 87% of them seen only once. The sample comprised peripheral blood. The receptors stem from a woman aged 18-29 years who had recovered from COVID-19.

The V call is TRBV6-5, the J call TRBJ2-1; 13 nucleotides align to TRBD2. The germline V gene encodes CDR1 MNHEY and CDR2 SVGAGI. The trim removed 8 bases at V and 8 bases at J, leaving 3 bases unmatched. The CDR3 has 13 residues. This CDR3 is CASSTSGRYEQFF. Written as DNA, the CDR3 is TGTGCCAGCTCGACTAGCGGGAGGTATGAGCAGTTCTTC.

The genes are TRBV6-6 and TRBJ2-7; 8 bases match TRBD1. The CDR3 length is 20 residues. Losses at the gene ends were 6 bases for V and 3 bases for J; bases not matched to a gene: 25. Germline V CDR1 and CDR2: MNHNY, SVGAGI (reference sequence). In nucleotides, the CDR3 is TGTGCCAGCAGCTACCAACCTCGGGGTTTCATCCGGGACAGGATCTACGAGCAGTACTTC. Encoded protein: CASSYQPRGFIRDRIYEQYF.

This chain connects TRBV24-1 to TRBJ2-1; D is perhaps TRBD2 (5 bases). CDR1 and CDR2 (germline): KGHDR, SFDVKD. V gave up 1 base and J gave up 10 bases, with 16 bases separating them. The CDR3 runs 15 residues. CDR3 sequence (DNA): TGTGCCACCAGTGATTTCAACGAGGGCCAGTGGGAGCAGTTCTTC. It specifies CATSDFNEGQWEQFF.

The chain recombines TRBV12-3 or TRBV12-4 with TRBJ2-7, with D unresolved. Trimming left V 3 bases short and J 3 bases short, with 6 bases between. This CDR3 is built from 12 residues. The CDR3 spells CASSLLGYEQYF. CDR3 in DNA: TGTGCCAGCAGTTTGCTCGGCTACGAGCAGTACTTC.

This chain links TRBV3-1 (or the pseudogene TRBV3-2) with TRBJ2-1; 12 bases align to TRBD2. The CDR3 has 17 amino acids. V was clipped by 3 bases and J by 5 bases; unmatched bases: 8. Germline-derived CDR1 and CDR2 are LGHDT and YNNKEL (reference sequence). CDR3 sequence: CASSHSVSSGRDNEQFF. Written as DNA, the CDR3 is TGTGCCAGCAGCCACTCTGTTTCTAGCGGGAGGGACAATGAGCAGTTCTTC.

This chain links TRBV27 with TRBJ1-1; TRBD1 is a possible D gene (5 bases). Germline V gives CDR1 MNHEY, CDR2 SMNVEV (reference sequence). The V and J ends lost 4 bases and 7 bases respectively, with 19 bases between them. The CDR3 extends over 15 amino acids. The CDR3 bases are TGTGCCAGCAGTTCGCCCTTCACAGGTGCACATGAAGCTTTCTTT. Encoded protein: CASSSPFTGAHEAFF.